Described below is a single T cell receptor beta chain sequence and its context. Its antigen is still unknown. Base-call qualities are not available, and no considerably larger clone is one nucleotide away. This specimen comes from a study of OX40 agonist ivuxolimab in advanced cancers. About the full investigation: The costimulatory receptor OX40 (CD134) was targeted by ivuxolimab, a fully human IgG2 agonistic monoclonal antibody. Intravenous ivuxolimab was administered to patients every 2 weeks at six dose levels: 0.01, 0.1, 0.3, 1.5, 3 and 10 mg/kg. Among the roughly 50 dose-escalation patients, approximately 20 had hepatocellular carcinoma, roughly 15 melanoma, 9 renal cell carcinoma and 9 head and neck cancer. In the dose-escalation cohort, around four fifths of patients were male, and the mean age was roughly 60 years with a range of roughly 20 to 80. Prior anti-PD-1, anti-PD-L1 or anti-CTLA-4 therapy was permitted, and checkpoint inhibitors had been received by about two fifths of dose-escalation patients. Partial responses occurred in three dose-escalation patients: two with cutaneous melanoma and one with hepatocellular carcinoma. Peripheral TCRbeta sequencing was intended to test whether TCR sequence diversity was altered and clonal T-cell expansion was caused by ivuxolimab. The monotherapy dose-escalation portion (N of about 52 patients) of the phase I ivuxolimab trial is reported in the paper. Here is what the overall study found, with its caveats: Antigen specificity was not determined for the clonally expanded peripheral T cells. In the 0.1-3.0 mg/kg groups, partial responders were among the patients with the lowest normalized peripheral clonal expansion, particularly in CD8+ T cells. After ivuxolimab, more expanded clones were found on average in CD8+ T cells than in CD4+ T cells. Low levels of normalized T-cell clonal expansion were also shown by some nonresponding patients. At doses of 0.1 to 3.0 mg/kg, clonal expansion of both CD4+ and CD8+ T cells in blood was seen between baseline and week 6.

For sequencing of the TCRbeta CDR3 region, genomic DNA was extracted from the sorted cells. TCRbeta CDR3 regions were sequenced using the immunoSEQ Assay. Drawn from immuneACCESS, this table holds only the in-frame rearrangements with V and J called that TCRdb kept. Clones are partly lost; checked studies trace under half to an unresolved V gene and leave the rest unexplained. This sample lists about 96,000 clones; around 80% were detected once. Jointly, the top ten make up about 6% of the sample. Reading from cysteine to phenylalanine, the CDR3 counts 15 amino acids. Only CDR3 DNA remains: 45 bases, in frame from the first base. V is cut back by 4 bases and J by 0 bases, with 5 bases in the junction unmatched. CDR1 WNHNN and CDR2 SYGVQD are derived from the germline V gene (reference sequence). Patients with autoimmune disease history or receiving systemic immunosuppression were excluded from the trial. Peripheral blood for TCR sequencing was drawn from every dose cohort at baseline, at cycle 4 day 1 and at cycle 7 day 1. Samples were obtained from an open-label, multicenter, first-in-human phase I dose-escalation trial of ivuxolimab. Adults with locally advanced or metastatic melanoma, renal cell carcinoma, hepatocellular carcinoma or head and neck squamous cell carcinoma were enrolled in the trial. Before TCR sequencing, CD4+ T cells and CD8+ T cells from peripheral blood were sorted into separate populations.

The sequencing used CD4+ or CD8+ T cells sorted from blood, collected in a trial of the OX40 agonist ivuxolimab. The chain is made from TRBV10-1 and TRBJ2-7; 8 bases in the junction line up with TRBD1. This clonotype originated in an adult with an advanced solid tumor such as melanoma, head and neck, liver or kidney cancer. The CDR3: CASSGTGRSSYEQYF. Read as DNA, the sequence is TGCGCCAGCAGTGGGACAGGGCGCAGCTCCTACGAGCAGTACTTC.